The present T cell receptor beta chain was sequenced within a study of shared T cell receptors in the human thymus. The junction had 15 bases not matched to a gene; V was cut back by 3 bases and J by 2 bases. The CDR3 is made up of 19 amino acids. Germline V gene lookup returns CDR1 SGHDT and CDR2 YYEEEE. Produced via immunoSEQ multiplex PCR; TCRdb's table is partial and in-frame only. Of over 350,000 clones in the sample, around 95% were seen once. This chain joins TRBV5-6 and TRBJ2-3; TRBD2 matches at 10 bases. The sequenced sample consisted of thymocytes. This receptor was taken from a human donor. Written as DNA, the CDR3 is TGTGCCAGCAGCTCATACCAGAAAGAACTAGCGGGGAACACAGATACGCAGTATTTT. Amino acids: CASSSYQKELAGNTDTQYF.